The next 4 T cell receptor beta chains were all read from a single sample in a study of blood T cell repertoires in COVID-19. Profiled with immunoSEQ multiplex PCR; TCRdb holds only in-frame clones, not every one. The sample contains 300,000 to 450,000 clones, more than 85% of which appear only once. Sequenced material: peripheral blood. The receptors come from a human donor in a cohort sampled during active COVID-19.

The gene calls are TRBV23-1 and TRBJ1-2; TRBD1 aligns across 9 bases. TRBV23-1 falls under the ORF class, with uncertain function. Trimming at V came to 6 bases and at J to 8 bases, leaving 7 bases not matched to a gene. This CDR3 region has 13 residues. In DNA form, the CDR3 reads TGCGCCAGCAGAAGGGACAGGGTGGACGGCTACACCTTC. Translating gives CASRRDRVDGYTF.

The chain carries TRBV3-1 (or the pseudogene TRBV3-2) and TRBJ1-1; 9 bases map to TRBD1. The CDR3 has 17 residues. V lost 1 base and J lost 6; bases outside the gene matches: 12. Per the germline V gene, CDR1 is LGHDT and CDR2 is YNNKEL (reference sequence). CDR3 bases: TGTGCCAGCAGCCAAGGGGCTCTACAGGGGGCAGCCGCTGAAGCTTTCTTT. Translating gives CASSQGALQGAAAEAFF.

This chain uses TRBV27 with TRBJ2-7; perhaps TRBD2 as D (5 bases). Trimming took off 6 bases at V and 0 bases at J, with 15 bases between the two ends. Germline loops: CDR1 MNHEY, CDR2 SMNVEV (reference sequence). This CDR3 has 15 amino acids. CDR3 loop: CASSPRYGNSYEQYF. The CDR3 DNA follows: TGTGCCAGCAGCCCGCGGTACGGGAACTCCTACGAGCAGTACTTC.

This chain joins TRBV5-1 and TRBJ2-7; 7 bases agree with TRBD1. The germline CDR1 and CDR2 sequences are SGHRS and YFSETQ. The J segment lost 7 bases and the V segment lost 0 bases, leaving 10 bases of the junction unmatched. This CDR3 has 15 residues. The CDR3 is CASSLEAGGTEEQYF. CDR3 coding DNA: TGCGCCAGCAGCTTGGAGGCAGGGGGAACCGAGGAGCAGTACTTC.